This TCR beta chain was captured in a study of blood T cell repertoires in COVID-19. As processed by the authors: Estimation of nucleated cell counts was performed using reference gene primer amplification. Data came from immunoSEQ multiplex PCR; TCRdb stores just in-frame clones and leaves some out. V, J and clone size are those of that table, while D and trimming were read from the DNA. The table lists 290,000 or so clones, about four fifths of them singletons. This CDR3 is 17 amino acids long. Trimming stripped 5 bases from V and 6 bases from J, with 26 bases between. Germline loops: CDR1 MNHEY, CDR2 SMNVEV (reference sequence). Categorization into cohorts depended on clinical history that participants reported. Those designated as exposed participants met a COVID-19 case within 2 weeks before study entry.

Specimen: PBMCs or T cells enriched from blood (not recorded which). The clonotype was recovered from a man in his forties who had been exposed to COVID-19. The chain couples TRBV27 to TRBJ2-7; the D gene is possibly TRBD1 (7 bases). The CDR3 sequence is CASSTRQGRAGLSEQYF. DNA of the CDR3: TGTGCCAGCAGTACCCGACAGGGACGAGCGGGCCTCTCCGAGCAGTACTTC.